Here is one T cell receptor (beta chain) with its context. V lost 4 bases to trimming and J lost 3 bases; unmatched junction nucleotides: 5. This CDR3 comprises 15 residues. The germline gives CDR1 MRHNA, CDR2 SNTAGT. The table came from immunoSEQ multiplex PCR; TCRdb's copy has only in-frame clones and leaves some out. Among about 72,000 clones, roughly 91% were seen once, and the ten largest hold about 0.75%. The sample is drawn from a study of T cell changes during pregnancy in multiple sclerosis. The V call is TRBV6-4, the J call TRBJ2-1; TRBD1 agrees at 8 bases. Sequencing was performed on peripheral blood, taken in the third trimester of pregnancy. The TCR comes from a female donor in good health, enrolled as a control in a pregnancy study. CDR3 sequence (DNA): TGTGCCAGCAGTGTTCAGGGGGCTAACTACAATGAGCAGTTCTTC. As protein: CASSVQGANYNEQFF.